This T cell receptor beta chain was observed in a study of post-analysis software for immune sequencing data (dated by TCRdb to the mid-2010s). Looking at the study overall: Relapsing-remitting, secondary progressive and progressive-relapsing multiple sclerosis were recorded as disease courses, and subtype annotation was lacking for some patients. The patient repertoires were set against ten to eleven previously published healthy control repertoires from donors whose ages ranged from about 6 to 25 years. A subset of samples was prepared in parallel using single-end sample barcoding, then pooled and co-amplified after Illumina adapter ligation.

To demonstrate the VDJtools post-analysis software, TCR beta repertoires were profiled from the peripheral blood of roughly 14 young patients with multiple sclerosis. The patients with multiple sclerosis were children and adolescents between roughly 6 and 17 years of age. Library construction relied on PCR. Instrument on record: Illumina HiSeq 2500. To reduce PCR and sequencing biases, unique molecular identifiers were built into the TCR beta cDNA libraries. Roughly 0.5 million cDNA molecules were obtained per 1 to 10 million input T cells, so each molecule approximated one T cell. The patient libraries were prepared and sequenced using the same protocol as the earlier healthy control dataset. Within a given batch, samples were prepared together, multiplexed and sequenced on the same HiSeq lane. The authors' pipeline ran thus. MIGEC handled the raw barcoded reads, throwing out single-read molecular identifier groups before consensus assembly and CDR3 extraction. Clonotype tables were post-analysed with VDJtools, and diversity was normalized by down-sampling all datasets to the smallest sample size. To correct batch-related cross-sample contamination, repertoire overlap clustering matched CDR3 amino acid sequences but not nucleotide sequences. TCRdb handled the public reads itself, with Q25 trimming in fastp and clone calling in MiXCR, and kept productive beta chains. Merged by CDR3 protein, the rows form single entries marked with the most common genes and DNA. It is TCRdb's table, rather than the study itself, that gives the V and J calls and clone size. In all, the sample holds hundreds of thousands of distinct CDR3 sequences, and about 50% of those were seen once. The leading ten clones occupy approximately 4.5% of the sample.

The CDR3 holds 15 amino acids from the cysteine to the phenylalanine. Only the CDR3 region is kept as DNA, spanning 45 bases read in frame from base 1. Trimming costs V 0 bases and J 3 bases, and their ends lie 6 bases apart. Based on the germline V gene, the CDR1 and CDR2 sequences are MGHRA and YSYEKL. As for this clonotype: Its binding antigen is unknown. There are no base qualities to consult, and no much larger clone falls within one base.

The full study reports these points: Normalized Chao1 diversity was significantly lower in multiple sclerosis patients than controls, suggesting substantial peripheral T-cell clonal expansion. Direct clustering with F measure showed strong co-clustering of samples prepared in the same batch, prompting a batch-effect correction. Four or five TRBV segments, including TRBV5-6, TRBV5-1 and TRBV20-1, were significantly more frequent in patients than controls. The multiple sclerosis patient group was slightly younger than the control group.

The receptor chain draws on TRBV4-1 and TRBJ1-6; no D segment can be confidently identified. Sample: blood. This sequence originates from a girl aged 5 to 17 with multiple sclerosis. The bases are TGCGCCAGCAGCCAAGAATCTAGCTATAATTCACCCCTCCACTTT. Its amino acids are CASSQESSYNSPLHF.